This T cell receptor beta chain was captured by sequencing in a study of cytomegalovirus exposure and HLA in healthy donors. As for the study in general: Earlier findings included roughly 120 million unique TCR beta sequences obtained from 180 million or so T cells.

General study findings and limits: Most TCR sequences were uncommon, yet certain public TCRs appeared in many donors. The likely explanation for a cluster of highly shared sequence variants was sequencing artifact. The authors later found TCR association rates varying by HLA locus, with DRB1 most and HLA-C fewest.

To note about this clone: Its antigen is unidentified.

PCR amplification relied on 60 Vbeta primers (plus 13 Jbeta primers). Profiling relied on immunoSEQ multiplex PCR, and the TCRdb table lists in-frame clones only, not all of them. This sample has 120,000 to 150,000 clones, with 73% found just once. V was clipped by 4 bases and J by 9 bases; unmatched bases: 8. The length of the CDR3 is 14 residues. Looked up from germline, CDR1 is SGHTA and CDR2 is FQGTGA. V gene TRBV7-3 combines with J gene TRBJ2-1; TRBD1 agrees at 8 bases. Sequencing used PBMCs. This TCR came from a woman between 18 and 29 years old in good health and CMV-seronegative. The CDR3 nucleotides are TGTGCCAGCAGCTCCGACAGGGGTCGCCGTGAGCAGTTCTTC. This sequence encodes CASSSDRGRREQFF.